This TCR beta chain was observed in a study of T cell changes during pregnancy in multiple sclerosis (dated by TCRdb to between 2019 and 2020). About the full investigation: The study examined how the T cell repertoire changed over the course of pregnancy in women with multiple sclerosis.

There are 19 amino acids in the CDR3, from cysteine to phenylalanine inclusive. The only DNA kept is the CDR3, 57 bases in frame from the first base. From a lookup of the germline V gene (reference sequence), CDR1 and CDR2 are GTSNPN and SVGIG. V and J are truncated by 3 bases and 4 bases respectively, leaving an intervening sequence of 28 bases. Receptor libraries were prepared by the immunoSEQ multiplex PCR assay. TCRdb retrieved this table from immuneACCESS and kept in-frame rearrangements only. Not all clones are present; in checked studies, unresolved V genes account for under half, and no reason is known for the remainder. The sample table holds about 87,000 clones, of which 93% were seen once. 1.4% of the sample is taken by the ten largest. About this clone: This clone's antigen is unknown. There are no base qualities to consult, and no much larger clone falls within one base.

The source was peripheral blood, collected in the third trimester of pregnancy. This sequence originates from a female donor in good health, enrolled as a control in a pregnancy study. Rearrangement joined TRBV30 to TRBJ2-1, with TRBD2 as a weak D call on 7 bases. The CDR3 reads CAWSEWEGGSLTIYNEQFF. In nucleotides, the sequence is TGTGCCTGGAGCGAGTGGGAGGGGGGGAGCCTTACGATTTACAATGAGCAGTTCTTC.